Sequencing of this T cell receptor beta chain was carried out in a study of blood T cell repertoires in COVID-19. The protocol was immunoSEQ multiplex PCR, while the TCRdb copy is restricted to in-frame clones and leaves out a portion. The repertoire holds some 93,000 clones, with about 80% as singletons. As to this clone: Other DNA sequences within the sample encode an identical CDR3.

Germline loops: CDR1 SEHNR, CDR2 FQNEAQ (reference sequence). The CDR3 is 11 amino acids. Trimming cost V 9 bases and J 4 bases, with 10 bases left between them. The receptor comes from a man aged 70 or older with acute or convalescent COVID-19. Specimen: peripheral blood. This sequence joins TRBV7-9 and TRBJ2-7; D might be TRBD2 (6 bases). The CDR3 spells CASLGGYEQYF. The CDR3 DNA is TGTGCCAGTTTGGGGGGTTACGAGCAGTACTTC.